This TCR beta chain is drawn from a study of cytomegalovirus exposure and HLA in healthy donors. The study, taken as a whole, reports: According to a later analysis, most TCR beta chains associated with CMV appeared HLA-restricted. In an earlier analysis, productive rearrangement rates for most beta V segments clustered near 87% or 30%.

Notes on this clone: Its antigen remains unknown.

PCR primers comprised 60 Vbeta and 13 Jbeta primers. Sequencing was performed with immunoSEQ multiplex PCR; in TCRdb, only in-frame clones are kept and a portion is missing. The sample records tens of thousands of clones, around 80% being singletons. CDR1 and CDR2 (germline): LGHNA, YNFKEQ. The CDR3 totals 16 residues. The V gene end was trimmed by 4 bases and the J gene end by 4 bases; junction bases not matched to a gene: 10. This chain joins TRBV4-2 and TRBJ2-3, with 8 bases lining up with TRBD1. The sequenced sample was PBMCs. The receptor comes from a man aged 50 or older in good health and CMV-seropositive. CDR3 protein: CASSLPDRALPDTQYF. The CDR3 DNA is TGTGCCAGCAGCCTCCCGGACAGGGCATTACCAGATACGCAGTATTTT.